This entry features one T cell receptor (beta chain) sequence. The antigen is undetermined. The data originate from a study of T cells after posttransplantation cyclophosphamide. Study-wide points: Donor CD8+ memory clones often dominated recipient blood repertoires at later times. Recipient CMV seropositivity and CMV reactivation strongly tracked TRB clonality. Tissue-infiltrating T cells from skin or gut overlapped little with blood T cells.

The germline V and J ends were trimmed by 2 bases and 0 bases, with 7 bases remaining between them. CDR3 size: 13 residues. Germline-derived CDR1 and CDR2 are SQVTM and ANQGSEA. Methotrexate plus calcineurin inhibitor accompanied controls' myeloablative marrow transplants; sampling was 1 year later. Clones were sequenced by immunoSEQ multiplex PCR, and TCRdb holds only the in-frame ones, with some missing. This sample has 20,000 or so clones; 75% to 90% occur once, and the top ten carry around 1.9%. Sample: PBMCs, taken approximately 370 days after allogeneic stem cell transplant with calcineurin inhibitor and methotrexate. This clonotype originated in a female patient between 30 and 45 years old who received an allogeneic stem cell transplant from an unrelated donor, was CMV-positive, and had acute and chronic GVHD. Some T cells may be transferred from the graft donor. The chain uses TRBV29-1 and TRBJ1-1; D ambiguous. For the CDR3, the DNA is TGCAGCGTTGAACAATACATGAACACTGAAGCTTTCTTT. This encodes CSVEQYMNTEAFF. The full variable domain, its missing parts supplied by reference TRBV29-1 and TRBJ1-1, is SAVISQKPSRDICQRGTSLTIQCQVDSQVTMMFWYRQQPGQSLTLIATANQGSEATYESGFVIDKFPISRPNLTFSTLTVSNMSPEDSSIYLCSVEQYMNTEAFFGQGTRLTVV.